The 30 T cell receptor beta chains below all came from one sample that was sequenced in a study of T cell responses to AZD1222 COVID-19 vaccine. Generated by immunoSEQ multiplex PCR, the TCRdb table keeps only in-frame clones and is missing some. The sample lists some 180,000 clones, over 85% occurring once. The specimen comprised peripheral blood, sampled 28 days after the second dose of the MenACWY control vaccine. These receptor sequences come from an adult who received the MenACWY meningococcal vaccine as a control.

The V call is TRBV5-4, the J call TRBJ2-1; 10 nucleotides align to TRBD2. The CDR3 totals 15 residues. Germline V gene data show CDR1 as SGHNT and CDR2 as YYREEE (reference sequence). Germline trimming cut 0 bases from V and 8 bases from J; bases unmatched to any gene: 5. The CDR3 DNA sequence: TGTGCCAGCAGCTTGGACAGCGGGGGGGCCTATGAGCAGTTCTTC. It encodes CASSLDSGGAYEQFF. Variable domain in full (rest from reference TRBV5-4 and TRBJ2-1): ETGVTQSPTHLIKTRGQQVTLRCSSQSGHNTVSWYQQALGQGPQFIFQYYREEENGRGNFPPRFSGLQFPNYSSELNVNALELDDSALYLCASSLDSGGAYEQFFGPGTRLTVL.

The V call is TRBV5-5, the J call TRBJ1-1; TRBD1 agrees at 8 bases. Germline V CDR1 and CDR2: SGHKS, YYEKEE (reference sequence). V trimming: 3 bases; J trimming: 0 bases; junction bases outside the gene matches: 4. This CDR3 has 15 residues. DNA of the CDR3: TGTGCCAGCAGCTCGTCAGGGGGCCTGAACACTGAAGCTTTCTTT. It yields the protein CASSSSGGLNTEAFF. Filled out from reference TRBV5-5 and TRBJ1-1, the complete variable domain reads DAGVTQSPTHLIKTRGQQVTLRCSPISGHKSVSWYQQVLGQGPQFIFQYYEKEERGRGNFPDRFSARQFPNYSSELNVNALLLGDSALYLCASSSSGGLNTEAFFGQGTRLTVV.

The chain uses TRBV29-1 and TRBJ1-1, with D unresolved. Germline V gene lookup returns CDR1 SQVTM and CDR2 ANQGSEA. CDR3 length equals 11 residues. The germline V and J ends were trimmed by 4 bases and 3 bases, with 6 bases remaining between them. CDR3 coding DNA: TGCAGCGTTGTCCCCGACACTGAAGCTTTCTTT. This sequence encodes CSVVPDTEAFF. Complete variable domain (other parts from reference TRBV29-1 and TRBJ1-1): SAVISQKPSRDICQRGTSLTIQCQVDSQVTMMFWYRQQPGQSLTLIATANQGSEATYESGFVIDKFPISRPNLTFSTLTVSNMSPEDSSIYLCSVVPDTEAFFGQGTRLTVV.

The rearrangement uses TRBV6-6 and TRBJ1-5; 10 bases match TRBD1. The CDR3 has 15 residues. Per the germline V gene, CDR1 is MNHNY and CDR2 is SVGAGI (reference sequence). V lost 2 bases, J lost 7 bases, and 5 bases stayed unmatched. The CDR3 region is CASSYPDRGQQPQHF. CDR3 DNA sequence: TGTGCCAGCAGTTACCCTGACAGGGGGCAGCAGCCCCAGCATTTT.

V usage is TRBV5-1 and J usage is TRBJ1-2, with D hard to call. The CDR3 has 13 amino acids. Germline V gives CDR1 SGHRS, CDR2 YFSETQ. Between the trimmed V and J ends, which lost 4 bases and 8 bases, there was a span of 15 bases. The CDR3 coding sequence is TGCGCCAGCAGCCCAGAGCGGTCCGGCGGCTACACCTTC. Protein: CASSPERSGGYTF.

J is TRBJ1-6 and V is TRBV19; a weak D match, TRBD1 (5 bases). Looked up from germline, CDR1 is LNHDA and CDR2 is SQIVND (reference sequence). V gave up 7 bases and J gave up 9 bases, with 16 bases separating them. The CDR3 length is 14 residues. CDR3 in DNA: TGTGCCAGTACCCCAGGGAGCGCGGGTTCACCCCTCCACTTT. It specifies CASTPGSAGSPLHF.

V usage is TRBV7-9 and J usage is TRBJ1-5; D might be TRBD1 (6 bases). The CDR3 is 16 residues long. The germline CDR1 and CDR2 sequences are SEHNR and FQNEAQ (reference sequence). V lost 0 bases to trimming and J lost 3 bases, with 12 bases between them. CDR3 nucleotide sequence: TGTGCCAGCAGCTTAGCGGGGGCACGGATCAATCAGCCCCAGCATTTT. Encoded protein: CASSLAGARINQPQHF.

The rearrangement links TRBV15 to TRBJ1-6; D remains ambiguous. V lost 0 bases to trimming and J lost 6 bases, with 6 bases between them. The CDR3 covers 14 residues. Germline assignment: CDR1 LNHNV and CDR2 YYDKDF (reference sequence). The CDR3 DNA sequence: TGTGCCACCAGCAGAGACGGCGGTAATTCACCCCTCCACTTT. It is translated as CATSRDGGNSPLHF.

The V gene is TRBV5-1, the J gene TRBJ2-7; 9 positions agree with TRBD2. Germline V gene data show CDR1 as SGHRS and CDR2 as YFSETQ. This CDR3 is built from 16 residues. V lost 0 bases to trimming and J lost 0 bases; unmatched junction nucleotides: 4. CDR3 loop: CASSLEASGVSYEQYF. Written as DNA, the CDR3 is TGCGCCAGCAGCTTGGAGGCTAGCGGGGTCTCCTACGAGCAGTACTTC.

The chain uses TRBV6-1 and TRBJ1-2; D uncertain. Germline V gives CDR1 MNHNS, CDR2 SASEGT. Trimming took 2 bases from V and 2 from J, leaving 0 bases between them. The CDR3 has 11 residues. Written as DNA, the CDR3 is TGTGCCAGCAGTGAAAACTATGGCTACACCTTC. Translation: CASSENYGYTF.

This rearrangement joins TRBV18 to TRBJ1-1; unclear D gene. The germline V gene encodes CDR1 KGHSH and CDR2 LQKENI. Trimming pared 3 bases from V and 1 base from J, leaving 9 bases between. CDR3 length: 14 residues. The CDR3 sequence is CASSPLYGNTEAFF. DNA of the CDR3: TGTGCCAGCTCACCGTTGTATGGGAACACTGAAGCTTTCTTT.

The V gene is TRBV11-2, the J gene TRBJ2-4; D ambiguous. Trimming pared 3 bases from V and 5 bases from J, leaving 11 bases between. The CDR3 runs 14 residues. Germline CDR1 and CDR2: SGHAT and FQNNGV. In nucleotides, the CDR3 is TGTGCCAGCAGCTTGACGGTCACCCAAAACATTCAGTACTTC. Encoded protein: CASSLTVTQNIQYF.

The CDR3 DNA reads TGTGCCAGCACTCACCCGGGGGGGGTCGGCCCCCTCCACTTT. This sequence encodes CASTHPGGVGPLHF. This chain connects TRBV6-5 to TRBJ1-6; the D gene is possibly TRBD1 (5 bases). Per the germline V gene, CDR1 is MNHEY and CDR2 is SVGAGI. The CDR3 has 14 amino acids. The ends were cut back, 7 bases at V and 13 bases at J, with 20 bases in the middle.

The chain carries TRBV3-1 (or the pseudogene TRBV3-2) and TRBJ2-5; D may be TRBD2 (7 bases). The length of the CDR3 is 14 residues. In germline, CDR1 is LGHDT, CDR2 YNNKEL (reference sequence). Trimming shortened V by 4 bases and J by 2 bases, and 11 bases separated the two germline ends. CDR3 in DNA: TGTGCCAGCAGCCTGAGGGGGGGACAAGAGACCCAGTACTTC. This gives the protein CASSLRGGQETQYF.

The CDR3 DNA is TGTGCCACCCGTCTGAGAACGGTGAGAGGAAATCAGCCCCAGCATTTT. It codes for CATRLRTVRGNQPQHF. This chain joins TRBV28 and TRBJ1-5; no firm D call. CDR3 length: 16 amino acids. CDR1 MDHEN and CDR2 SYDVKM come from the germline V gene. The V end was cut by 10 bases, the J end by 4 bases, with 23 bases between. The full variable domain, completed using reference TRBV28 and TRBJ1-5, is DVKVTQSSRYLVKRTGEKVFLECVQDMDHENMFWYRQDPGLGLRLIYFSYDVKMKEKGDIPEGYSVSREKKERFSLILESASTNQTSMYLCATRLRTVRGNQPQHFGDGTRLSIL.

Only one count was recorded for this clone. This chain joins TRBV6-4 and TRBJ2-3; D is perhaps TRBD2 (5 bases). V lost 4 bases and J lost 0, with 5 bases in between. Germline V CDR1 and CDR2: MRHNA, SNTAGT. This CDR3 contains 13 residues. CDR3 bases: TGTGCCAGCAGTGCGGGAAGCACAGATACGCAGTATTTT. Translating gives CASSAGSTDTQYF.

The chain couples TRBV9 to TRBJ2-1; TRBD2 agrees at 10 bases. The CDR3 contains 19 residues. The trim removed 0 bases at V and 8 bases at J, leaving 17 bases unmatched. Germline V gives CDR1 SGDLS, CDR2 YYNGEE. Here the CDR3 DNA reads TGTGCCAGCAGCGTAGGAGAAAGATTAGCGGGGGGTCATTTCGATGAGCAGTTCTTC. Amino acid sequence: CASSVGERLAGGHFDEQFF.

This clone has only one observation. This chain uses TRBV6-5 with TRBJ2-3; D gene uncertain. Germline assignment: CDR1 MNHEY and CDR2 SVGAGI. The CDR3 runs 16 residues. V gave up 0 bases and J gave up 1 base, with 11 bases separating them. CDR3 loop: CASSYSSRQGTDTQYF. CDR3 sequence (DNA): TGTGCCAGCAGTTACTCTAGCAGGCAGGGCACAGATACGCAGTATTTT.

The chain links TRBV3-1 (or the pseudogene TRBV3-2) to TRBJ1-1, with TRBD1 as a possible D gene (5 bases). Germline V CDR1 and CDR2: LGHDT, YNNKEL (reference sequence). V shed 4 bases and J shed 0 bases, with 15 bases lying between them. The CDR3 runs to 16 residues. This chain's CDR3 is CASSLRGAAMNTEAFF. The DNA for the CDR3 is TGTGCCAGCAGCCTCCGAGGGGCAGCGATGAACACTGAAGCTTTCTTT.

V gene TRBV5-1 combines with J gene TRBJ1-2; weak D call: TRBD1 (6 bases). The ends were cut back, 3 bases at V and 7 bases at J, with 7 bases in the middle. The CDR3 contains 11 residues. Germline CDR1 reads SGHRS; CDR2 reads YFSETQ. In DNA form, the CDR3 reads TGCGCCAGCAGCTGGGACACTGGCTACACCTTC. This codes for CASSWDTGYTF. Filled out from reference TRBV5-1 and TRBJ1-2, the complete variable domain reads KAGVTQTPRYLIKTRGQQVTLSCSPISGHRSVSWYQQTPGQGLQFLFEYFSETQRNKGNFPGRFSGRQFSNSRSEMNVSTLELGDSALYLCASSWDTGYTFGSGTRLTVV.

Here the CDR3 DNA reads TGTGCCAGCAGTCCGGACAGGGAGCGGTACAATGAGCAGTTCTTC. This encodes CASSPDRERYNEQFF. The chain has TRBV6-5 and TRBJ2-1, with TRBD1 identical over 8 bases. The V segment lost 5 bases and the J segment 4 bases; nucleotides outside the gene matches: 7. Germline V gives CDR1 MNHEY, CDR2 SVGAGI. This CDR3 region has 15 residues.

This clone has just a few counts. The chain is built from TRBV30 and TRBJ2-7, with 7 bases aligning to TRBD2. V gave up 4 bases and J gave up 0 bases; unmatched junction bases: 6. This CDR3 contains 14 residues. From germline, CDR1 is GTSNPN and CDR2 SVGIG (reference sequence). The CDR3 region has the DNA TGTGCCTGGAACCTAAGGACTAGCTCCTACGAGCAGTACTTC. Amino acids: CAWNLRTSSYEQYF. Combining the CDR3 with reference TRBV30 and TRBJ2-7 gives the whole variable domain SQTIHQWPATLVQPVGSPLSLECTVEGTSNPNLYWYRQAAGRGLQLLFYSVGIGQISSEVPQNLSASRPQDRQFILSSKKLLLSDSGFYLCAWNLRTSSYEQYFGPGTRLTVT.

V is TRBV25-1 and J is TRBJ2-5; TRBD2 aligns across 8 bases. The CDR3 is 14 residues long. With V trimmed by 6 bases and J by 4 bases, 7 bases remained unmatched. Germline assignment: CDR1 MGHDK and CDR2 SYGVNS. The DNA of the CDR3 is TGTGCCAGCAGCCCCCCGGGGGGGCGAGAGACCCAGTACTTC. It specifies CASSPPGGRETQYF.

The chain links TRBV4-3 to TRBJ1-2; a possible D gene is TRBD1 (6 bases). The CDR3 extends over 15 amino acids. Deletions cut 1 base from V and 8 bases from J, with 17 bases between. The germline gives CDR1 LGHNA, CDR2 YSLEER. This CDR3 reads CASSQVNRALEGYTF. The CDR3, as DNA: TGCGCCAGCAGCCAAGTTAACAGGGCCCTTGAGGGCTACACCTTC.

The chain is built from TRBV7-2 and TRBJ2-2; 8 nucleotides agree with TRBD1. V gave up 5 bases and J gave up 5 bases; unmatched junction bases: 13. This CDR3 contains 17 residues. Germline CDR1 and CDR2: SGHTA and FQGNSA. The CDR3 DNA sequence: TGTGCCAGCAGCATACTTGTCAGGGGGCTAGGGACCGGGGAGCTGTTTTTT. This encodes CASSILVRGLGTGELFF.

The genes are TRBV9 and TRBJ2-2, with TRBD1 identical over 7 bases. This CDR3 is built from 16 residues. CDR1 SGDLS and CDR2 YYNGEE come from the germline V gene. The V and J ends lost 0 bases and 6 bases, in that order; junction bases with no gene match: 8. CDR3 coding DNA: TGTGCCAGCAGCGTAGGACAGGGAACGTACGCCGGGGAGCTGTTTTTT. Encoded protein: CASSVGQGTYAGELFF.

The V gene is TRBV19, the J gene TRBJ2-3, with 12 positions matching TRBD1. J gave up 6 bases and V 4 bases, and 8 bases lay outside the gene matches. The CDR3 runs 16 residues. The V gene's germline CDR1 is LNHDA and CDR2 SQIVND (reference sequence). The CDR3 DNA is TGTGCCAGTAGTAAGGGACAGGGGGCATTGGCCGATACGCAGTATTTT. It specifies CASSKGQGALADTQYF.

The chain links TRBV20-1 to TRBJ1-1; D is unresolved. There are 11 residues in the CDR3. Germline V gives CDR1 DFQATT, CDR2 SNEGSKA (reference sequence). V lost 1 base, J lost 6 bases, and 6 bases lay in between. CDR3 protein: CSARGTAEAFF. The CDR3 nucleotides are TGCAGTGCTAGAGGAACGGCTGAAGCTTTCTTT.

The DNA of the CDR3 is TGTGCCAGCAGCCAAGTTCCGGGAGGGGACTATGGCTACACCTTC. Translating it yields CASSQVPGGDYGYTF. The gene calls are TRBV3-1 (or the pseudogene TRBV3-2) and TRBJ1-2, with D tentatively TRBD1 (5 bases). The germline gives CDR1 LGHDT, CDR2 YNNKEL (reference sequence). V shed 1 base and J shed 3 bases, with 12 bases lying between them. This CDR3 comprises 15 residues.

The chain joins TRBV7-2 to TRBJ1-3; unclear D gene. The CDR3 has 15 residues. Germline loops: CDR1 SGHTA, CDR2 FQGNSA. Trimming pared 0 bases from V and 3 bases from J, leaving 9 bases between. CDR3 sequence: CASSLARIHGNTIYF. Here the CDR3 DNA reads TGTGCCAGCAGCTTAGCCCGAATACATGGAAACACCATATATTTT.